A selection of T cell receptor beta chains follows, all from one sample in a study of blood T cells in healthy people across ages. TCRdb reprocessed the 5' RACE reads via MiXCR and lists one record per CDR3 protein. The table has roughly 1,000,000 distinct CDR3 sequences, almost 25% seen once. This same sample was also taken into another study, of T cells of mothers and their children.

Sample: blood. The receptors come from a girl under 10 years old in good health. Each CDR3 is given with its conserved first and last residue. D genes are given only for firm matches. Expanded clones are given a class, and other clones once, few, many or no size at all.

clone size	D gene	J gene	V gene	CDR3 DNA	CDR3 protein
NA	TRBD2	TRBJ2-7	TRBV5-1	TGCGCCAGCATCTGGACTAGCGGGAGTTTTGAGGAGCAGTACTTC	CASIWTSGSFEEQYF
few	NA	TRBJ2-5	TRBV21-1	TGTGCCAGCAGCAGCCCCGGACAGGCGGGGGAGACCCAGTACTTC	CASSSPGQAGETQYF
NA	NA	TRBJ1-1	TRBV29-1	TGCAGCGTTGGGGGAGCCAGCTTGAACACTGAAGCTTTCTTT	CSVGGASLNTEAFF
NA	TRBD1	TRBJ2-7	TRBV6-2/TRBV6-3	TGTGCCAGCAGAACTTTGACAGGGTCCTACGAGCAGTACTTC	CASRTLTGSYEQYF
few	NA	TRBJ1-2	TRBV6-1	TGTGCCAGCACTAAAAGCTGGGGAGTTACTGGACTTGGTGGCTACACCTTC	CASTKSWGVTGLGGYTF
NA	TRBD1	TRBJ2-7	TRBV4-3	TGCGCCAGCAGCCCCCGAAGGTACAGGGGTTACGAGCAGTACTTC	CASSPRRYRGYEQYF
many	NA	TRBJ1-1	TRBV7-6	TGTGCCAGCAGCCCGGGACAGAACACTGAAGCTTTCTTT	CASSPGQNTEAFF
few	NA	TRBJ2-5	TRBV28	TGTGCCAGCAGAACACCTCCAGGGGGGAACTTGCCTACTTGGGGGATTTACGGGCAGTACTTC	CASRTPPGGNLPTWGIYGQYF
NA	NA	TRBJ2-4	TRBV28	TGTGCCAGCACCTCTTTCAACCCGCTGGATGACAAAGACATTCAGTACTTC	CASTSFNPLDDKDIQYF
few	NA	TRBJ1-1	TRBV2	TGTGCCAGCAGCGACTCCGGAACGTGGAACACTGAAGCTTTCTTT	CASSDSGTWNTEAFF
few	NA	TRBJ2-1	TRBV27	TGTGCCAGCAGTTTATTTAGCCAGACGGCTGAGCAGTTCTTC	CASSLFSQTAEQFF